The 17 T cell receptor beta chains in this list originate from one sample, sequenced in a study of cytomegalovirus exposure and HLA in healthy donors. The PCR employed 60 Vbeta primers together with 13 Jbeta primers. TCRdb's table, derived via immunoSEQ multiplex PCR, lists solely in-frame clones and lacks some. Seen here are under 200,000 clones, about 85% observed once, and the top ten hold 6.3%. The material sequenced was PBMCs. The receptors stem from a male donor in good health and CMV-seropositive.

Only one count was recorded for this clone. The V gene is TRBV29-1, the J gene TRBJ1-1; 11 bases fit TRBD1. Germline CDR1 and CDR2: SQVTM and ANQGSEA. Unmatched junction bases numbered 6, after V lost 0 bases and J lost 0 bases. The CDR3 totals 17 residues. CDR3 in amino acids: CSVEDRGTGGLNTEAFF. CDR3 coding DNA: TGCAGCGTTGAAGATCGGGGGACAGGGGGTCTGAACACTGAAGCTTTCTTT.

V gene TRBV13 combines with J gene TRBJ2-7, with 9 positions matching TRBD2. The CDR3 is made up of 15 amino acids. Trimming at V came to 5 bases and at J to 4 bases, leaving 9 bases not matched to a gene. Germline loops: CDR1 PRHDT, CDR2 FYEKMQ (reference sequence). This chain's CDR3 is CASSPAAGGVYEQYF. CDR3 sequence (DNA): TGTGCCAGCAGCCCTGCCGCGGGAGGGGTTTACGAGCAGTACTTC.

V usage is TRBV5-1 and J usage is TRBJ2-7, with 9 bases fitting TRBD1. Germline V gene data show CDR1 as SGHRS and CDR2 as YFSETQ. Trimming took 4 bases from V and 6 from J; bases not matched to a gene: 8. This CDR3 spans 14 amino acids. CDR3 residues: CASSLTTGGFEQYF. CDR3 bases: TGCGCCAGCAGCCTAACCACAGGGGGCTTCGAGCAGTACTTC. The full variable domain, with the rest looked up from reference TRBV5-1 and TRBJ2-7, is KAGVTQTPRYLIKTRGQQVTLSCSPISGHRSVSWYQQTPGQGLQFLFEYFSETQRNKGNFPGRFSGRQFSNSRSEMNVSTLELGDSALYLCASSLTTGGFEQYFGPGTRLTVT.

This clone was detected only a few times. The chain is built from TRBV27 and TRBJ1-1; possibly TRBD1 for D (5 bases). This CDR3 is 14 amino acids long. In germline, CDR1 is MNHEY, CDR2 SMNVEV (reference sequence). The ends were cut back, 2 bases at V and 1 base at J, with 8 bases in the middle. The CDR3 here is CASSLPGGNTEAFF. The DNA for the CDR3 is TGTGCCAGCAGTTTACCCGGGGGGAACACTGAAGCTTTCTTT.

The J gene is TRBJ1-4, the V gene TRBV5-1; D is unclear. V lost 1 base to trimming and J lost 4 bases, with 14 bases between them. The CDR3 totals 16 residues. CDR1 is SGHRS, CDR2 YFSETQ, per germline. The CDR3 DNA reads TGCGCCAGCAGCTTGCTGCCGCAGCGCGATAATGAAAAACTGTTTTTT. This codes for CASSLLPQRDNEKLFF.

The rearrangement links TRBV15 to TRBJ2-2, with a possible D match to TRBD2 (7 bases). The CDR3 is 15 residues long. Germline V lookup: CDR1 LNHNV, CDR2 YYDKDF (reference sequence). The germline V and J ends were trimmed by 8 bases and 5 bases, with 18 bases remaining between them. The CDR3 bases are TGTGCCACCGCCGGCCGGGGGGCTGATACCGGGGAGCTGTTTTTT. It translates to CATAGRGADTGELFF. The full variable domain, completed using reference TRBV15 and TRBJ2-2, is DAMVIQNPRYQVTQFGKPVTLSCSQTLNHNVMYWYQQKSSQAPKLLFHYYDKDFNNEADTPDNFQSRRPNTSFCFLDIRSPGLGDTAMYLCATAGRGADTGELFFGEGSRLTVL.

The rearrangement links TRBV5-1 to TRBJ2-7; TRBD1 might be the D (6 bases). The germline gives CDR1 SGHRS, CDR2 YFSETQ. The CDR3 length is 15 residues. V was shortened by 0 bases and J by 1 base, with 11 bases between the two germline ends. CDR3 amino acids: CASSLGTGSSYEQYF. The CDR3 coding sequence is TGCGCCAGCAGCTTGGGAACAGGGTCATCCTACGAGCAGTACTTC.

J is TRBJ1-3 and V is TRBV29-1; D ambiguous. Germline CDR1 and CDR2: SQVTM and ANQGSEA. Trimming removed 5 bases from V and 3 bases from J, with 8 bases in between. The CDR3 is 12 residues long. Here the CDR3 DNA reads TGCAGCGTTCGGCTAGGTGGAAACACCATATATTTT. This encodes CSVRLGGNTIYF.

The V gene is TRBV25-1, the J gene TRBJ2-7; D not resolved. The length of the CDR3 is 13 residues. Trimming pared 1 base from V and 5 bases from J, leaving 9 bases between. CDR1 and CDR2 from the germline V gene are MGHDK and SYGVNS. In DNA form, the CDR3 reads TGTGCCAGCAGTGAATTGGGCAGCAACGAGCAGTACTTC. Translation: CASSELGSNEQYF.

The chain uses TRBV4-2 and TRBJ2-2; TRBD2 might be the D (6 bases). The CDR3 loop spans 16 amino acids. Germline CDR1 reads LGHNA; CDR2 reads YNFKEQ. V was pared by 6 bases and J by 2 bases, with 16 bases between. CDR3 protein: CASRPRDSGNTGELFF. For the CDR3, the DNA is TGTGCCAGCAGGCCCCGGGATAGCGGAAACACCGGGGAGCTGTTTTTT.

The genes are TRBV12-5 and TRBJ2-2; TRBD1 matches at 7 bases. Germline V CDR1 and CDR2: LGHNT, FRNRAP. The V and J ends lost 4 bases and 4 bases, in that order; junction bases with no gene match: 9. This CDR3 is 16 amino acids long. The CDR3 region is CASGSPTGLATGELFF. The CDR3 nucleotides are TGTGCTAGTGGTTCCCCGACAGGGTTGGCCACCGGGGAGCTGTTTTTT.

The chain couples TRBV9 to TRBJ2-1, with D unresolved. The V and J ends lost 5 bases and 6 bases respectively, with 6 bases between them. CDR1 and CDR2 (germline): SGDLS, YYNGEE. This CDR3 region has 11 residues. CDR3 sequence: CASRPGNEQFF. CDR3 in DNA: TGTGCCAGCAGACCCGGCAATGAGCAGTTCTTC.

The chain joins TRBV2 to TRBJ1-5; D is ambiguous. CDR3 length: 13 residues. Germline V lookup: CDR1 SNHLY, CDR2 FYNNEI. Trimming cost V 6 bases and J 7 bases, with 13 bases left between them. This CDR3 is CASSKAGYQPQHF. The CDR3 DNA is TGTGCCAGCAGCAAAGCAGGATACCAGCCCCAGCATTTT.

The rearrangement links TRBV28 to TRBJ2-5; 9 nucleotides match TRBD1. TRBJ2-7 matches the DNA end more closely, so the J call is doubtful. The germline CDR1 and CDR2 sequences are MDHEN and SYDVKM. This CDR3 contains 15 residues. CDR3 nucleotide sequence: TGTGCCAGCAGAAACGGACAGGGGTGGACCTACGAGCAGTACTTC. Translated: CASRNGQGWTYEQYF.

The V gene is TRBV13, the J gene TRBJ2-2; 8 bases agree with TRBD1. Germline trimming cut 5 bases from V and 1 base from J; bases unmatched to any gene: 3. Germline V gene lookup returns CDR1 PRHDT and CDR2 FYEKMQ (reference sequence). This CDR3 is 15 amino acids long. Written as DNA, the CDR3 is TGTGCCAGCAGCGTTGACAGGGGGAACACCGGGGAGCTGTTTTTT. Protein product: CASSVDRGNTGELFF.

In this sample, this clone turned up a few times. V and J are TRBV14 and TRBJ2-3, with 7 nucleotides matching TRBD2. This CDR3 spans 15 amino acids. The ends lost 1 base at V and 3 bases at J; junction bases unmatched: 4. Germline CDR1 and CDR2: SGHDN and FVKESK. Here the CDR3 reads CASSQGLAVTDTQYF. The DNA of the CDR3 is TGTGCCAGCAGCCAAGGGCTAGCGGTGACAGATACGCAGTATTTT. The full variable domain, in which reference TRBV14 and TRBJ2-3 provide the parts outside the CDR3, is EAGVTQFPSHSVIEKGQTVTLRCDPISGHDNLYWYRRVMGKEIKFLLHFVKESKQDESGMPNNRFLAERTGGTYSTLKVQPAELEDSGVYFCASSQGLAVTDTQYFGPGTRLTVL.

The chain is built from TRBV7-9 and TRBJ2-7; D is possibly TRBD1 (6 bases). Germline V lookup: CDR1 SEHNR, CDR2 FQNEAQ (reference sequence). The CDR3 sequence is 12 residues long. V gave up 6 bases and J gave up 2 bases, with 8 bases separating them. The CDR3 loop is CASRAGAYEQYF. CDR3 in DNA: TGTGCCAGCAGGGCAGGGGCCTACGAGCAGTACTTC.